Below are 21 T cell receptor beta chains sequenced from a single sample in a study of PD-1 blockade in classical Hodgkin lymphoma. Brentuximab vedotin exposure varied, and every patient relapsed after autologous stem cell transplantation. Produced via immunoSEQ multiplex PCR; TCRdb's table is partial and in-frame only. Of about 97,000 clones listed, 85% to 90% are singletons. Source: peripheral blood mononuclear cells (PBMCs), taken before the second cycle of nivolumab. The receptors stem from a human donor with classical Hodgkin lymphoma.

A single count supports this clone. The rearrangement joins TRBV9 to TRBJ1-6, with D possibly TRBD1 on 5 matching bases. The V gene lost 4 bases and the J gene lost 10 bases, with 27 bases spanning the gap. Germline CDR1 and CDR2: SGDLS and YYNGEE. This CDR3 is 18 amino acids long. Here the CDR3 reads CASSFSYETGTVGSPLHF. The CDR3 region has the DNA TGTGCCAGCAGCTTCAGCTACGAAACCGGGACGGTCGGCTCACCCCTCCACTTT. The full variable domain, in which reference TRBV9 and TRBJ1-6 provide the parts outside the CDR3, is DSGVTQTPKHLITATGQRVTLRCSPRSGDLSVYWYQQSLDQGLQFLIQYYNGEERAKGNILERFSAQQFPDLHSELNLSSLELGDSALYFCASSFSYETGTVGSPLHFGNGTRLTVT.

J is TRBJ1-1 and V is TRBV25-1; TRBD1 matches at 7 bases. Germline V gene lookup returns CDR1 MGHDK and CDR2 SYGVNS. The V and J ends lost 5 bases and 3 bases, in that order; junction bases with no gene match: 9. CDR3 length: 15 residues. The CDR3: CASSPPGQAHTEAFF. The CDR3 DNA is TGTGCCAGCAGTCCCCCTGGACAGGCCCACACTGAAGCTTTCTTT.

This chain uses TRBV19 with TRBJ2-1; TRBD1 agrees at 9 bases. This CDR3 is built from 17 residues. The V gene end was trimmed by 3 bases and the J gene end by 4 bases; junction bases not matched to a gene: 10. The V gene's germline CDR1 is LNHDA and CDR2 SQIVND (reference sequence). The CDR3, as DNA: TGTGCCAGTAGTATCCTCCATATAGGACAGGGGTACAATGAGCAGTTCTTC. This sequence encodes CASSILHIGQGYNEQFF.

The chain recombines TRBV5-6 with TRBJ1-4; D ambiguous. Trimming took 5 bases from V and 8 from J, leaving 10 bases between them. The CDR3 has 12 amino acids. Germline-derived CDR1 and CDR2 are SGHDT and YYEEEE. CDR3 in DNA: TGTGCCAGCAGGTATCGAGGAGAAAAACTGTTTTTT. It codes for CASRYRGEKLFF. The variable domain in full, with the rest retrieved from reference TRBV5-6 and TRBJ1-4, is DAGVTQSPTHLIKTRGQQVTLRCSPKSGHDTVSWYQQALGQGPQFIFQYYEEEERQRGNFPDRFSGHQFPNYSSELNVNALLLGDSALYLCASRYRGEKLFFGSGTQLSVL.

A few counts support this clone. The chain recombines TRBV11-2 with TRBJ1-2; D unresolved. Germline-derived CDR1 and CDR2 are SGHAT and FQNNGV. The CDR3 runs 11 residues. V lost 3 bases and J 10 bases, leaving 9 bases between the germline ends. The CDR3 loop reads CASSFRRDYTF. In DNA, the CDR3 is TGTGCCAGCAGCTTTCGCCGGGACTACACCTTC.

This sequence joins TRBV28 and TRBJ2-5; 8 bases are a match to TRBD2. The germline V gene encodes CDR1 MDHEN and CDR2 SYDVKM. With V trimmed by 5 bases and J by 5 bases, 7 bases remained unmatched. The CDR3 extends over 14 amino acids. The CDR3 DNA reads TGTGCCAGCAGTGACCCAGCGGGGGTGGAGACCCAGTACTTC. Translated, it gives CASSDPAGVETQYF.

The CDR3 region is CASSQHPGLGYNEQFF. The CDR3, as DNA: TGCGCCAGCAGCCAGCACCCGGGACTAGGATACAATGAGCAGTTCTTC. The chain carries TRBV5-1 and TRBJ2-1; 8 bases are shared with TRBD2. CDR3 length: 16 residues. The ends lost 4 bases at V and 4 bases at J; junction bases unmatched: 10. Germline V gives CDR1 SGHRS, CDR2 YFSETQ.

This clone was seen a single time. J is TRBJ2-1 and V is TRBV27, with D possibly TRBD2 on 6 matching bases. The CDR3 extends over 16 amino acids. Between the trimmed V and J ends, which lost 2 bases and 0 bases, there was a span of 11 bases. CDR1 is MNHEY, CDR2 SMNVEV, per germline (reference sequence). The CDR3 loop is CASSLVLASSYNEQFF. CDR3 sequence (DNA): TGTGCCAGCAGTTTAGTTCTAGCGAGCTCCTACAATGAGCAGTTCTTC.

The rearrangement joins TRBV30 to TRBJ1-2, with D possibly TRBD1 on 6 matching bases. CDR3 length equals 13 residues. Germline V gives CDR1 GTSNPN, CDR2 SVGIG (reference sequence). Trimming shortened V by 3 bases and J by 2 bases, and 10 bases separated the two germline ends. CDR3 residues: CAWRTGQNYGYTF. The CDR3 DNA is TGTGCCTGGAGGACCGGACAGAACTATGGCTACACCTTC.

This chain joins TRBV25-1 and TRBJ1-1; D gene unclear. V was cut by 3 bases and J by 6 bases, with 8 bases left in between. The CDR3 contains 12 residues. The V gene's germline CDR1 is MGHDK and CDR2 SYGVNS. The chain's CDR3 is CASSDEGAEAFF. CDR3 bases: TGTGCCAGCAGTGATGAGGGTGCTGAAGCTTTCTTT.

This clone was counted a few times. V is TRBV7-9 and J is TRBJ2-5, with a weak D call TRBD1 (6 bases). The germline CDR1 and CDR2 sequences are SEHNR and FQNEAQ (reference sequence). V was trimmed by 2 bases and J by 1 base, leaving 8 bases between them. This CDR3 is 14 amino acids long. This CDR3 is CASSLQGTQETQYF. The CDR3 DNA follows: TGTGCCAGCAGCTTACAGGGGACCCAAGAGACCCAGTACTTC.

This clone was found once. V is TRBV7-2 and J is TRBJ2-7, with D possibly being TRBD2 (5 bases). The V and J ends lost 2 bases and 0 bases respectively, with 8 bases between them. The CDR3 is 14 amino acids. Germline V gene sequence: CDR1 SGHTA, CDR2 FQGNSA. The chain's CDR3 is CASSLYGSSYEQYF. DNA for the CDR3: TGTGCCAGCAGCTTATATGGGAGCTCCTACGAGCAGTACTTC. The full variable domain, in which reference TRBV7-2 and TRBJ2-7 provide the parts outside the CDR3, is GAGVSQSPSNKVTEKGKDVELRCDPISGHTALYWYRQSLGQGLEFLIYFQGNSAPDKSGLPSDRFSAERTGGSVSTLTIQRTQQEDSAVYLCASSLYGSSYEQYFGPGTRLTVT.

The CDR3 region is CASSLVGASYEQYF. Here the CDR3 DNA reads TGCGCCAGCAGCTTGGTGGGCGCTTCCTACGAGCAGTACTTC. The chain has TRBV5-1 and TRBJ2-7; no clear D gene. Germline values: CDR1 SGHRS, CDR2 YFSETQ. With 0 bases removed from V and 1 base from J, the gap between germline ends came to 8 bases. The CDR3 totals 14 residues.

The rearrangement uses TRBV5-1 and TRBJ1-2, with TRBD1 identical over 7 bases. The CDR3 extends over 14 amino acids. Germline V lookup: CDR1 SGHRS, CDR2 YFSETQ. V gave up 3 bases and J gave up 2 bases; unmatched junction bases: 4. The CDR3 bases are TGCGCCAGCAGCTCCCCGGACAGGAACTATGGCTACACCTTC. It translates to CASSSPDRNYGYTF. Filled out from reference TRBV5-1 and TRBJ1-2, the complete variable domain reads KAGVTQTPRYLIKTRGQQVTLSCSPISGHRSVSWYQQTPGQGLQFLFEYFSETQRNKGNFPGRFSGRQFSNSRSEMNVSTLELGDSALYLCASSSPDRNYGYTFGSGTRLTVV.

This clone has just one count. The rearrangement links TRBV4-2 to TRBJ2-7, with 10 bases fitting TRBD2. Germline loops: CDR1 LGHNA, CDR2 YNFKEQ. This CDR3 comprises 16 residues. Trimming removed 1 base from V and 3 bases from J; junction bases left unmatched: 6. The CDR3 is CASSQVLSGGYYEQYF. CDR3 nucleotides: TGTGCCAGCAGCCAAGTCCTTAGCGGGGGGTACTACGAGCAGTACTTC.

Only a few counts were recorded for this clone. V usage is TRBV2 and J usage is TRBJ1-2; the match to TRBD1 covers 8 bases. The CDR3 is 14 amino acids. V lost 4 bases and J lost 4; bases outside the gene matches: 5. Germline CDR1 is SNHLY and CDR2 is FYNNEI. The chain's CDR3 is CASSARTGTYGYTF. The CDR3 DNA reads TGTGCCAGCAGTGCCCGGACAGGGACCTATGGCTACACCTTC.

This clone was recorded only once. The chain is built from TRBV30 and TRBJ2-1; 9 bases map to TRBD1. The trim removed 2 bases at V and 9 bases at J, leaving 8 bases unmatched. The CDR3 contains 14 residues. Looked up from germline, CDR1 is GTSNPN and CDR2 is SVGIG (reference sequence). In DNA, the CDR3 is TGTGCCTGGAGTCAAGGGACAGGGAGGGGTGAGCAGTTCTTC. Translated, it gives CAWSQGTGRGEQFF.

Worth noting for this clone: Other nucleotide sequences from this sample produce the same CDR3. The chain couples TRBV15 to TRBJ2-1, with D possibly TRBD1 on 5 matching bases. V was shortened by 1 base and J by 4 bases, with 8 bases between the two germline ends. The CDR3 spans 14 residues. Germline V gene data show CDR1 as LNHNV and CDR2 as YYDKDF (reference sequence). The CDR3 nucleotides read TGTGCCACCAGCAGAGGGCAGGGTTACAATGAGCAGTTCTTC. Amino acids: CATSRGQGYNEQFF.

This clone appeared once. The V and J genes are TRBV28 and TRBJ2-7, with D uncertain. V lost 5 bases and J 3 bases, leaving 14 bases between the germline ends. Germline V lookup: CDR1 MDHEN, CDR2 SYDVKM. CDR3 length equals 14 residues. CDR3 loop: CASSPDVPRYEQYF. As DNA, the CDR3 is TGTGCCAGCAGTCCAGATGTCCCTCGCTACGAGCAGTACTTC.

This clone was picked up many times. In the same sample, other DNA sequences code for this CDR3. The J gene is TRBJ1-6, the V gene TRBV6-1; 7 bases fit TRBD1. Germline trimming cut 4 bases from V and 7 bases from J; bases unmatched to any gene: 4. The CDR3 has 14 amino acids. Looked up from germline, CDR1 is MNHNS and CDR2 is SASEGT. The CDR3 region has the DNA TGTGCCAGCAGTGGAGACAGGGAGAATTCACCCCTCCACTTT. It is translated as CASSGDRENSPLHF.

The CDR3 region has the DNA TGTGCCTGGACCGAGGAGGTGTACGGTGAAGCTTTCTTT. It encodes CAWTEEVYGEAFF. This chain connects TRBV30 to TRBJ1-1; D gene ambiguous. CDR3 size: 13 residues. Germline V gene data show CDR1 as GTSNPN and CDR2 as SVGIG (reference sequence). Trimming stripped 4 bases from V and 7 bases from J, with 16 bases between.